This T cell receptor (beta chain) was retrieved from a study of T cell repertoires in cytomegalovirus infection (dated by TCRdb to the late 2010s). As for the study more broadly: Because public TCR beta signatures pointed to carriage of CMV infection together with the matching HLA type, the HLA type of each donor mattered for the analysis.

The CDR3 sequence holds 17 residues, the cysteine and phenylalanine included. Left in the record is the CDR3 DNA by itself, 51 bases read in frame from the first base. CDR1 and CDR2 are drawn from the germline V gene: SNHLY, FYNNEI. V is cut by 2 bases and J by 6 bases, and the space between the germline ends is 21 bases. Results and caveats for the whole study, not just this receptor: The ex vivo response was dominated by HLA-C-restricted CMV-specific TCR beta clonotypes, which also provided the single most frequent clonotype in two of eight donors. Cumulative frequency of public TCR beta family members discriminated carriers of CMV infection plus the relevant HLA type in this cohort and an independent approximately 350-donor cohort.

Note on this clonotype: Its recognized antigen is unknown. No quality values exist for individual bases; no much larger clone is one base distant.

Sequencing was performed on an Illumina HiSeq 1500. TCRdb reworked the public reads: Q25 trimming with fastp, MiXCR clone assembly, productive beta chains retained. CDR3 protein duplicates are merged, each entry listing the most common genes and DNA. The sample includes about 400,000 distinct CDR3 sequences, with around 18% observed a single time. The ten biggest clones cover 8.7% of the sample. This receptor was taken from a human donor in good health (CMV status not recorded). Some clones in this sample may be carry-over from other donors' samples. This chain joins TRBV2 to TRBJ2-3; the D segment could be TRBD2, given 6 matching bases. Sequenced: PBMCs. The CDR3 corresponds to CASSEYQGLRIDDTQYF. The nucleotide sequence reads TGTGCCAGCAGTGAATATCAGGGACTCCGCATCGACGATACGCAGTATTTT.